One and the same sample provided the 28 T cell receptor beta chains below, sequenced in a study of blood T cell repertoires in COVID-19. TCRdb's table, derived via immunoSEQ multiplex PCR, lists solely in-frame clones and lacks some. The table lists 110,000 to 150,000 clones, roughly 80% of them singletons, with around 8% in the top ten. Sequenced: peripheral blood. The receptors were gathered from a human donor in a cohort sampled during active COVID-19.

CDR3 sequence (DNA): TGTGCCAGCCGCAATTACCAGGACGAGCAGTACTTC. Encoded protein: CASRNYQDEQYF. The rearrangement joins TRBV12-3 or TRBV12-4 to TRBJ2-7; no definite D call. Trimming shortened V by 8 bases and J by 5 bases, and 13 bases separated the two germline ends. This CDR3 region has 12 residues.

The V and J genes are TRBV6-5 and TRBJ1-2, with D perhaps TRBD1 (5 bases). V gave up 4 bases and J gave up 5 bases, with 11 bases separating them. Germline CDR1 reads MNHEY; CDR2 reads SVGAGI. This CDR3 spans 13 amino acids. The CDR3 sequence is CASSSDRYYGYTF. CDR3 in DNA: TGTGCCAGCAGTTCCGACAGATATTATGGCTACACCTTC.

The genes are TRBV29-1 and TRBJ2-1, with D possibly matching TRBD1 (5 bases). Trimming pared 1 base from V and 3 bases from J, leaving 7 bases between. CDR3 length: 13 amino acids. Looked up from germline, CDR1 is SQVTM and CDR2 is ANQGSEA. CDR3 in DNA: TGCAGCGTTGAAGTGGACATCTACAATGAGCAGTTCTTC. Amino acids: CSVEVDIYNEQFF.

V is TRBV4-2 and J is TRBJ2-3, with TRBD2 matching over 9 bases. This CDR3 is 16 amino acids long. Germline trimming cut 2 bases from V and 6 bases from J; bases unmatched to any gene: 9. Germline V lookup: CDR1 LGHNA, CDR2 YNFKEQ. The DNA for the CDR3 is TGTGCCAGCAGCCAATTTCGCGGGGGGGGAGGGGATACGCAGTATTTT. As protein: CASSQFRGGGGDTQYF.

This clone was counted only a few times. J is TRBJ2-2 and V is TRBV5-1; D perhaps matches TRBD2 (5 bases). Germline V lookup: CDR1 SGHRS, CDR2 YFSETQ. Deletions cut 5 bases from V and 1 base from J, with 12 bases between. CDR3 length: 15 amino acids. The chain's CDR3 is CASSTVRGNTGELFF. The CDR3 DNA is TGCGCCAGCAGTACCGTTCGGGGGAACACCGGGGAGCTGTTTTTT.

The V call is TRBV6-1, the J call TRBJ1-3; 7 bases align to TRBD1. CDR1 MNHNS and CDR2 SASEGT come from the germline V gene. Germline trimming cut 2 bases from V and 4 bases from J; bases unmatched to any gene: 2. The CDR3 extends over 14 amino acids. CDR3 region: CASSERGRGNTIYF. The CDR3 DNA sequence: TGTGCCAGCAGTGAAAGGGGGCGAGGAAACACCATATATTTT.

The chain combines TRBV6-5 with TRBJ2-7; D call uncertain. Trimming pared 2 bases from V and 4 bases from J, leaving 12 bases between. Germline V CDR1 and CDR2: MNHEY, SVGAGI. The CDR3 consists of 14 residues. The CDR3 here is CASSYAQARYEQYF. The CDR3 DNA sequence: TGTGCCAGCAGTTACGCCCAGGCCCGTTACGAGCAGTACTTC.

The chain employs TRBV6-1 and TRBJ2-7; possible D gene TRBD2, 6 bases. This CDR3 has 16 amino acids. Germline CDR1 and CDR2: MNHNS and SASEGT. Trimming pared 0 bases from V and 4 bases from J, leaving 16 bases between. CDR3 region: CASSEASTGLVYEQYF. CDR3 coding DNA: TGTGCCAGCAGTGAAGCTTCTACGGGACTCGTATACGAGCAGTACTTC.

This clone was found many times. This chain joins TRBV6-5 and TRBJ1-3; 7 bases align to TRBD1. Germline trimming cut 2 bases from V and 0 bases from J; bases unmatched to any gene: 4. In germline, CDR1 is MNHEY, CDR2 SVGAGI. The CDR3 has 16 residues. CDR3 in amino acids: CASSYNRGYSGNTIYF. The CDR3 DNA sequence: TGTGCCAGCAGTTACAACAGGGGATACTCTGGAAACACCATATATTTT.

The chain employs TRBV28 and TRBJ2-7, with a weak D call TRBD1 (7 bases). This CDR3 contains 14 residues. Germline loops: CDR1 MDHEN, CDR2 SYDVKM. V was shortened by 1 base and J by 6 bases, with 13 bases between the two germline ends. CDR3 region: CASSLSRGRSEQYF. The CDR3 bases are TGTGCCAGCAGTTTATCCAGGGGGAGGTCCGAGCAGTACTTC.

The chain joins TRBV11-1 to TRBJ1-1; tentatively, D is TRBD1 (6 bases). Per germline, CDR1 SGHAT and CDR2 FQDESV (reference sequence). The CDR3 is 11 residues long. V shed 5 bases and J shed 8 bases, with 9 bases lying between them. The CDR3 DNA follows: TGTGCCAGCAGCGCCGGGACAGAAGCTTTCTTT. This translates into CASSAGTEAFF.

This chain connects TRBV19 to TRBJ1-1, with D possibly matching TRBD1 (5 bases). In germline, CDR1 is LNHDA, CDR2 SQIVND (reference sequence). The CDR3 runs 14 residues. With 7 bases removed from V and 11 bases from J, the gap between germline ends came to 23 bases. The DNA for the CDR3 is TGTGCCAGTACCTCGGAGGGGCCGGCGGACACGGCTTTCTTT. As protein: CASTSEGPADTAFF.

The V gene is TRBV5-6, the J gene TRBJ1-6, with 7 nucleotides matching TRBD1. Per the germline V gene, CDR1 is SGHDT and CDR2 is YYEEEE. The CDR3 runs to 14 residues. Germline trimming cut 3 bases from V and 4 bases from J; bases unmatched to any gene: 1. The CDR3 DNA reads TGTGCCAGCAGCTCGGACAGGTATAATTCACCCCTCCACTTT. As protein: CASSSDRYNSPLHF.

This rearrangement joins TRBV5-1 to TRBJ1-6; TRBD1 aligns across 8 bases. The germline gives CDR1 SGHRS, CDR2 YFSETQ. This CDR3 has 15 amino acids. With 0 bases clipped from V and 9 bases from J, the junction kept 5 bases outside the gene matches. In DNA, the CDR3 is TGCGCCAGCAGCTTGGGGGAGGGGACAGGTTCACCCCTCCACTTT. Amino acids: CASSLGEGTGSPLHF.

The rearrangement uses TRBV2 and TRBJ1-5; no reliable D call. This CDR3 contains 13 residues. Germline-derived CDR1 and CDR2 are SNHLY and FYNNEI. Deletions cut 6 bases from V and 4 bases from J, with 10 bases between. The CDR3 here is CASRVGVNQPQHF. As DNA, the CDR3 is TGTGCCAGCAGGGTCGGGGTTAATCAGCCCCAGCATTTT.

The chain employs TRBV11-2 and TRBJ2-7, with D possibly matching TRBD1 (6 bases). The ends were cut back, 1 base at V and 2 bases at J, with 12 bases in the middle. The CDR3 sequence is 15 residues long. From germline, CDR1 is SGHAT and CDR2 FQNNGV. The DNA of the CDR3 is TGTGCCAGCAGCTTAGTGGGCAGGGGAACCTACGAGCAGTACTTC. Amino acid sequence: CASSLVGRGTYEQYF.

The chain recombines TRBV3-1 (or the pseudogene TRBV3-2) with TRBJ1-6; D is possibly TRBD1 (5 bases). The germline V and J ends were trimmed by 4 bases and 10 bases, with 11 bases remaining between them. This CDR3 has 13 residues. Germline loops: CDR1 LGHDT, CDR2 YNNKEL (reference sequence). CDR3 residues: CASSPLGGSPLHF. The CDR3 DNA reads as TGTGCCAGCAGCCCCCTCGGGGGGTCACCCCTCCACTTT.

The chain employs TRBV11-2 and TRBJ2-5, with a possible D match to TRBD2 (6 bases). Trimming took off 4 bases at V and 2 bases at J, with 20 bases between the two ends. This CDR3 contains 17 residues. CDR1 and CDR2 (germline): SGHAT, FQNNGV. The CDR3 here is CASSSTGWGVTQETQYF. Written as DNA, the CDR3 is TGTGCCAGCAGCTCCACCGGCTGGGGGGTCACTCAAGAGACCCAGTACTTC.

The chain links TRBV4-1 to TRBJ1-2; D gene unclear. The CDR3 runs 14 residues. V was clipped by 3 bases and J by 2 bases, with 10 bases between them. CDR1 and CDR2 from the germline V gene are MGHRA and YSYEKL. The CDR3 coding sequence is TGCGCCAGCAGCCAGTACGGGGAAAACTATGGCTACACCTTC. Its protein is CASSQYGENYGYTF.

Only one count was recorded for this clone. The chain joins TRBV29-1 to TRBJ2-3; TRBD1 matches 8 bases. Looked up from germline, CDR1 is SQVTM and CDR2 is ANQGSEA. Losses at the gene ends were 4 bases for V and 3 bases for J; bases not matched to a gene: 3. There are 13 residues in the CDR3. The CDR3 is CSVGTGFTDTQYF. The CDR3 DNA reads TGCAGCGTTGGGACAGGGTTTACAGATACGCAGTATTTT.

The chain carries TRBV5-4 and TRBJ2-1, with TRBD2 matching over 12 bases. Germline-derived CDR1 and CDR2 are SGHNT and YYREEE (reference sequence). After removal of 4 bases from V and 5 bases from J, the junction contained 1 base not matched to a gene. The CDR3 totals 14 residues. CDR3 nucleotides: TGTGCCAGCAGCGGGACTAGCGGGCACAATGAGCAGTTCTTC. This codes for CASSGTSGHNEQFF.

This clone was counted only a few times. The chain couples TRBV5-1 to TRBJ2-1, with 8 bases that match TRBD2. This CDR3 contains 18 residues. The trim removed 0 bases at V and 9 bases at J, leaving 17 bases unmatched. The germline gives CDR1 SGHRS, CDR2 YFSETQ. CDR3 sequence: CASSLELIAGPLRSEQFF. The CDR3 region has the DNA TGCGCCAGCAGCTTGGAATTAATAGCGGGACCCCTAAGGAGTGAGCAGTTCTTC.

The chain couples TRBV3-1 (or the pseudogene TRBV3-2) to TRBJ2-1; 8 bases are shared with TRBD1. Germline V gene data show CDR1 as LGHDT and CDR2 as YNNKEL (reference sequence). CDR3 length: 16 amino acids. After removal of 4 bases from V and 1 base from J, the junction contained 6 bases not matched to a gene. In DNA, the CDR3 is TGTGCCAGCAGCCGCGGACAGGGAGAGTCCTACAATGAGCAGTTCTTC. It codes for CASSRGQGESYNEQFF.

This chain uses TRBV5-1 with TRBJ2-1, with 9 bases lining up with TRBD2. Germline CDR1 reads SGHRS; CDR2 reads YFSETQ. The CDR3 length is 15 residues. The junction had 11 bases not matched to a gene; V was cut back by 4 bases and J by 9 bases. This CDR3 is CASSGAGTSLAEQFF. For the CDR3, the DNA is TGCGCCAGCAGCGGGGCCGGGACTAGCCTAGCTGAGCAGTTCTTC.

The V gene is TRBV10-3, the J gene TRBJ1-2; 7 bases agree with TRBD1. The CDR3 extends over 13 amino acids. CDR1 and CDR2 from the germline V gene are ENHRY and SYGVKD. V lost 9 bases, J lost 0 bases, and 4 bases stayed unmatched. The CDR3, as DNA: TGTGCCATTCGGACAGGTACTAACTATGGCTACACCTTC. Its translation is CAIRTGTNYGYTF.

The chain is built from TRBV5-6 and TRBJ2-3; 8 positions agree with TRBD1. Looked up from germline, CDR1 is SGHDT and CDR2 is YYEEEE. The CDR3 length is 15 residues. J was trimmed by 5 bases and V by 3 bases; bases with no gene match: 8. In nucleotides, the CDR3 is TGTGCCAGCAGCTGGGGGACAGGCGGAGGAGATACGCAGTATTTT. Translated, it gives CASSWGTGGGDTQYF.

The chain employs TRBV9 and TRBJ1-1; weak D call: TRBD1 (6 bases). The CDR3 consists of 14 residues. Trimming took off 2 bases at V and 4 bases at J, with 12 bases between the two ends. Germline CDR1 SGDLS, CDR2 YYNGEE. Here the CDR3 DNA reads TGTGCCAGCAGCGTGACCGGACAGACCACTGAAGCTTTCTTT. As protein: CASSVTGQTTEAFF.

The chain is built from TRBV20-1 and TRBJ2-7; D not resolved. Deletions cut 6 bases from V and 4 bases from J, with 10 bases between. Germline CDR1 and CDR2: DFQATT and SNEGSKA (reference sequence). The CDR3 covers 11 residues. CDR3 DNA sequence: TGCAGTGCAACCCAAGAGTACGAGCAGTACTTC. It encodes CSATQEYEQYF.